Below are 5 T cell receptor beta chains sequenced from a single sample in a study of follicular helper T cells after annual influenza vaccination. Clones were read by immunoSEQ multiplex PCR, and TCRdb kept only the in-frame ones, dropping some. The sample contains about 11,000 clones, about 82% of which appear only once. The sequencing here drew on CXCR5- memory CD4+ T cells sorted from blood, taken 6 weeks after influenza vaccination. These TCRs come from an adult who received the influenza vaccine.

The rearrangement uses TRBV5-3 and TRBJ2-1; D gene ambiguous. TRBV5-3 is known as an ORF, though its function is uncertain. Trimming stripped 2 bases from V and 0 bases from J, with 15 bases between. The CDR3 sequence is 17 residues long. CDR3 region: CARSFVQRRSSYNEQFF. CDR3 DNA: TGTGCCAGAAGCTTTGTTCAGCGAAGGAGCTCCTACAATGAGCAGTTCTTC.

V gene TRBV30 combines with J gene TRBJ1-5, with a weak D call TRBD1 (5 bases). Trimming shortened V by 1 base and J by 3 bases, and 10 bases separated the two germline ends. Germline assignment: CDR1 GTSNPN and CDR2 SVGIG (reference sequence). The CDR3 spans 14 residues. This CDR3 is CAWSGQTVNQPQHF. CDR3 coding DNA: TGTGCCTGGAGTGGACAGACTGTCAATCAGCCCCAGCATTTT.

In its sample, this clone was seen once. The chain is built from TRBV11-3 and TRBJ2-1; possible D gene TRBD1, 5 bases. The V gene lost 5 bases and the J gene lost 3 bases, with 11 bases spanning the gap. CDR3 length equals 14 residues. Germline loops: CDR1 SGHNT, CDR2 YENEEA. For the CDR3, the DNA is TGTGCCAGCAGCCCCAGACAGAGCTACAATGAGCAGTTCTTC. It encodes CASSPRQSYNEQFF.

The chain has TRBV10-3 and TRBJ2-2; no definite D call. This CDR3 is 15 amino acids long. Trimming shortened V by 5 bases and J by 5 bases, and 15 bases separated the two germline ends. Germline values: CDR1 ENHRY, CDR2 SYGVKD. CDR3 loop: CAISRGKTFTGELFF. DNA for the CDR3: TGTGCCATCAGTCGAGGAAAGACATTTACCGGGGAGCTGTTTTTT.

This clone appeared a few times. CDR3 in DNA: TGCGCCAGCAGCCAAGGAGGGGTTCTGGCTTTCTTT. Protein: CASSQGGVLAFF. The J gene is TRBJ1-1, the V gene TRBV4-1, with D possibly being TRBD1 (5 bases). Trimming pared 1 base from V and 11 bases from J, leaving 11 bases between. The germline V gene encodes CDR1 MGHRA and CDR2 YSYEKL. CDR3 length: 12 residues.